This T cell receptor (beta chain) is from a study of CD8 T cells in ankylosing spondylitis. MiXCR, run by TCRdb on the 5' RACE reads, gives a single entry per CDR3 protein. The repertoire includes about 360,000 distinct CDR3 sequences, around 20% of them detected once, and over 10% sits in the top ten. A few counts support this clonotype. Antigen unknown. Findings and limits, study-wide: As reported, disease-linked clones showed significant enrichment in matched ankylosing spondylitis synovial fluid. Within peripheral blood, clones linked to disease were CD8+ and relatively rare. Fewer than ten highly homologous variants made up a TCR beta motif that seemed to typify ankylosing spondylitis blood.

V lost 1 base, J lost 2 bases, and 13 bases lay in between. Germline V gene lookup returns CDR1 SGHAT and CDR2 FQNNGV. The CDR3 loop spans 16 amino acids. The rearrangement joins TRBV11-2 to TRBJ2-3; the D gene is possibly TRBD2 (5 bases). The sequence derives from a male donor with ankylosing spondylitis or in good health (not recorded which). Material: blood, either unsorted or a sorted T cell fraction (not recorded which). DNA of the CDR3: TGTGCCAGCAGCTTAGGGGGTAGCGCCTACACAGATACGCAGTATTTT. This encodes CASSLGGSAYTDTQYF.